Sequencing of this T cell receptor (beta chain) was carried out in a study of shared clonotypes between healthy human individuals. It was around 220 ng DNA, about 30,000 T cell genomes, that sorted-subset replicate PCRs used. Clones were read by immunoSEQ multiplex PCR, and TCRdb kept only the in-frame ones, dropping some. The repertoire holds millions of clones, with roughly 96% as singletons. CDR1 and CDR2 (germline): LNHDA, SQIVND (reference sequence). V was pared by 7 bases and J by 4 bases, with 8 bases of the junction left unmatched. The CDR3 has 15 amino acids. Points from the study as a whole: Lower generation probabilities were found for non-shared clonotypes than for those shared by all four donors.

With respect to this clone: Its antigen is currently unknown.

The chain combines TRBV19 with TRBJ1-1, with 11 positions matching TRBD1. The sequencing sample was made of naive CD4+ T cells sorted from blood. Subset defined: CD45RA+ positively selected. The receptor was derived from a man in his late teens or twenties in good health. CDR3 in DNA: TGTGCCAGTATCGCCCTTGGGACAGGGGGCACTGAAGCTTTCTTT. Translated: CASIALGTGGTEAFF.